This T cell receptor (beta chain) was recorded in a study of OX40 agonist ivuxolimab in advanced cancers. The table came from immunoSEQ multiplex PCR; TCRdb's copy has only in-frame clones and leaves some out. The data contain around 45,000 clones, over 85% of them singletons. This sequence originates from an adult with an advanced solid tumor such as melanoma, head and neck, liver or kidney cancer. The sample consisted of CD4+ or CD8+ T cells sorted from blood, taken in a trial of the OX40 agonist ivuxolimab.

The CDR3 sequence: CASSQFQGGEEKLFF. For the CDR3, the DNA is TGCGCCAGCAGCCAATTCCAGGGAGGAGAAGAAAAACTGTTTTTT. The rearrangement uses TRBV4-1 and TRBJ1-4; perhaps TRBD1 as D (5 bases). This CDR3 has 15 residues. V gave up 2 bases and J gave up 8 bases, with 15 bases separating them. CDR1 and CDR2 (germline): MGHRA, YSYEKL.